This T cell receptor (beta chain) was obtained from a study of T cells in Graves' hyperthyroidism and ophthalmopathy. Study results and limitations: Ophthalmopathy was model-predicted a median around seven months pre-onset.

With a duration under 2 months, the hyperthyroidism was newly diagnosed in patients aged 18 to 65. This clonotype came up many times. The antigen is not known. Trimming took off 3 bases at V and 3 bases at J, with 11 bases between the two ends. The CDR3 covers 15 residues. Germline lookup yields CDR1 KGHSH and CDR2 LQKENI. Regions amplified from RNA transcripts were the TCR beta CDR3 regions. The HTBI primer set served for first-round RT-PCR of the TCR CDR3. TCRdb recomputed calls from the multiplex PCR reads with MiXCR, one row per CDR3 protein. The profile shows 300,000 to 350,000 distinct CDR3 sequences, around a sixth of them singletons.

Material for sequencing was blood. The chain links TRBV18 to TRBJ2-2, with D possibly being TRBD2 (5 bases). This sequence was found in a woman in her forties or fifties with Graves' hyperthyroidism. CDR3 loop: CASSPGDKDTGELFF. The CDR3 DNA follows: TGTGCCAGCTCACCCGGGGATAAGGACACCGGGGAGCTGTTTTTT.